This TCR beta chain was sequenced during a study of cytomegalovirus exposure and HLA in healthy donors. Amplification used 60 Vbeta primers and 13 Jbeta primers. TCRdb keeps only in-frame clones here, not all; method: immunoSEQ multiplex PCR. Of 250,000 to 350,000 clones in the sample, under 80% were seen once. General study points: The CMV antigen specificity of a few CMV-associated chains was confirmed through in vitro analysis. Presence/absence analyses assumed roughly uniform sequencing depth across donors. Later on, a genetic analysis was performed. It linked a missense variant in DCLRE1C with V- and J-gene trimming of TCR beta. HLA alleles showed associations with 16,951 TCR beta sequences in a later analysis, at a 0.05 false discovery rate.

Turning to this clone: Its antigen is currently unknown.

Germline V gene sequence: CDR1 SGDLS, CDR2 YYNGEE. This CDR3 is 15 amino acids long. With 1 base removed from V and 3 bases from J, the gap between germline ends came to 11 bases. The gene calls are TRBV9 and TRBJ2-1; D perhaps matches TRBD1 (6 bases). Input material: PBMCs. The source is a female donor in good health and CMV-seronegative. For the CDR3, the DNA is TGTGCCAGCAGCGTACAGGGGCTGAACTACAATGAGCAGTTCTTC. Amino acids: CASSVQGLNYNEQFF.